Included here is one TCR beta chain sequence, with context. This record belongs to a study of blood T cell repertoires in COVID-19. The overall study: Samples representing acute and convalescent COVID-19 were sourced from the United States, Italy and Spain. The cDNA or gDNA used as material had been derived from T cells, B-cell-depleted T cells, or PBMCs.

Using immunoSEQ multiplex PCR, the repertoire was profiled, and TCRdb retains in-frame clones only, with some absent. This sample has about 38,000 clones, with 70% to 90% found just once. The sequenced material came from peripheral blood. The source is a man in his 60s with COVID-19, enrolled during active disease.

DNA for the CDR3: TGTGCCAGTAGTATGTGGGCAGACAATCAGCCCCAGCATTTT. It specifies CASSMWADNQPQHF. The V call is TRBV19, the J call TRBJ1-5; D is uncertain. The CDR3 spans 14 residues. Germline CDR1 reads LNHDA; CDR2 reads SQIVND (reference sequence). V lost 3 bases, J lost 3 bases, and 9 bases lay in between.